Below are 24 T cell receptor beta chains sequenced from a single sample in a study of control samples from healthy donors and cancer patients. Profiling relied on immunoSEQ multiplex PCR, and the TCRdb table lists in-frame clones only, not all of them. This repertoire shows 40,000 to 60,000 clones, 80% to 90% found once; its top ten account for 2.8%. The sample comprised PBMCs. These TCRs come from a woman in her 50s with lung cancer.

This chain uses TRBV14 with TRBJ1-1, with a tentative D call TRBD1 (5 bases). V was trimmed by 3 bases and J by 8 bases, leaving 10 bases between them. This CDR3 has 12 residues. Germline V CDR1 and CDR2: SGHDN, FVKESK. CDR3 protein: CASSHRRGEAFF. The CDR3 region has the DNA TGTGCCAGCAGCCACCGCCGGGGGGAAGCTTTCTTT.

The chain couples TRBV27 to TRBJ1-2, with D possibly matching TRBD1 (5 bases). Germline loops: CDR1 MNHEY, CDR2 SMNVEV (reference sequence). Trimming removed 1 base from V and 6 bases from J, with 12 bases in between. This CDR3 has 14 amino acids. CDR3: CASSLWAGMDGYTF. For the CDR3, the DNA is TGTGCCAGCAGTTTATGGGCAGGGATGGATGGCTACACCTTC.

There are a few counts of this clone. The genes are TRBV4-3 and TRBJ2-4; tentatively, D is TRBD2 (6 bases). This CDR3 contains 15 residues. Between the trimmed V and J ends, which lost 4 bases and 1 base, there was a span of 11 bases. Looked up from germline, CDR1 is LGHNA and CDR2 is YSLEER. This CDR3 reads CASSRGGDAKNIQYF. CDR3 nucleotides: TGCGCCAGCAGCCGGGGCGGGGATGCCAAAAACATTCAGTACTTC.

CDR3 nucleotide sequence: TGTGCCAGTAGTATGTGGGCCAGCCTGAACACTGAAGCTTTCTTT. Protein product: CASSMWASLNTEAFF. The chain carries TRBV19 and TRBJ1-1, with D unclear. The germline gives CDR1 LNHDA, CDR2 SQIVND (reference sequence). V was clipped by 3 bases and J by 0 bases, with 11 bases between them. The CDR3 extends over 15 amino acids. Based on the CDR3 plus reference TRBV19 and TRBJ1-1, the full variable domain is DGGITQSPKYLFRKEGQNVTLSCEQNLNHDAMYWYRQDPGQGLRLIYYSQIVNDFQKGDIAEGYSVSREKKESFPLTVTSAQKNPTAFYLCASSMWASLNTEAFFGQGTRLTVV.

CDR3 sequence (DNA): TGCGCCAGCAGCCAATCACAGGGGAAAGCCTTCAATGAGCAGTTCTTC. It is translated as CASSQSQGKAFNEQFF. The chain couples TRBV4-3 to TRBJ2-1; 7 nucleotides align to TRBD1. J was trimmed by 6 bases and V by 2 bases; bases with no gene match: 10. Looked up from germline, CDR1 is LGHNA and CDR2 is YSLEER. The CDR3 length is 16 residues.

The chain carries TRBV5-4 and TRBJ1-5; D is possibly TRBD1 (5 bases). Germline assignment: CDR1 SGHNT and CDR2 YYREEE (reference sequence). This CDR3 contains 13 residues. The V end was cut by 5 bases, the J end by 5 bases, with 11 bases between. The CDR3 DNA follows: TGTGCCAGCAGTGGGGGTCAAGATCAGCCCCAGCATTTT. Protein sequence: CASSGGQDQPQHF.

The chain has TRBV3-1 (or the pseudogene TRBV3-2) and TRBJ2-3; 10 nucleotides line up with TRBD2. The CDR3 totals 16 residues. Unmatched junction bases numbered 4, after V lost 2 bases and J lost 2 bases. The germline gives CDR1 LGHDT, CDR2 YNNKEL (reference sequence). In DNA, the CDR3 is TGTGCCAGCAGCCAACTGAGCGGGGGGGACACAGATACGCAGTATTTT. It translates to CASSQLSGGDTDTQYF.

V usage is TRBV27 and J usage is TRBJ2-1; 10 nucleotides match TRBD2. This CDR3 is built from 14 residues. CDR1 and CDR2 (germline): MNHEY, SMNVEV (reference sequence). Unmatched junction bases numbered 4, after V lost 9 bases and J lost 2 bases. CDR3 region: CASATSGPYNEQFF. The CDR3 DNA reads TGTGCCAGTGCGACTAGCGGGCCCTACAATGAGCAGTTCTTC.

This rearrangement joins TRBV19 to TRBJ1-2, with D hard to call. This CDR3 contains 16 residues. CDR1 and CDR2 from the germline V gene are LNHDA and SQIVND (reference sequence). V lost 2 bases and J lost 1, with 14 bases in between. The DNA for the CDR3 is TGTGCCAGTAGTATAAGGCTTGCGGGCCTTAACTATGGCTACACCTTC. Amino acid sequence: CASSIRLAGLNYGYTF.

This clone was recorded only once. The rearrangement uses TRBV28 and TRBJ2-1; 9 bases align to TRBD2. V lost 5 bases, J lost 9 bases, and 11 bases stayed unmatched. The CDR3 covers 15 residues. CDR1 MDHEN and CDR2 SYDVKM come from the germline V gene. CDR3 nucleotide sequence: TGTGCCAGCAGTGTTCCGGGACTAGCTAGAAGTGAGCAGTTCTTC. It yields the protein CASSVPGLARSEQFF.

The V gene is TRBV7-9, the J gene TRBJ2-3; 7 bases are a match to TRBD2. The CDR3 is 16 amino acids. J was trimmed by 5 bases and V by 5 bases; bases with no gene match: 13. Looked up from germline, CDR1 is SEHNR and CDR2 is FQNEAQ (reference sequence). The CDR3 is CASSPPREGSLDTQYF. Written as DNA, the CDR3 is TGTGCCAGCAGCCCCCCCAGGGAGGGGTCGTTAGATACGCAGTATTTT. Filled out from reference TRBV7-9 and TRBJ2-3, the complete variable domain reads DTGVSQNPRHKITKRGQNVTFRCDPISEHNRLYWYRQTLGQGPEFLTYFQNEAQLEKSRLLSDRFSAERPKGSFSTLEIQRTEQGDSAMYLCASSPPREGSLDTQYFGPGTRLTVL.

The rearrangement uses TRBV28 and TRBJ2-3, with TRBD2 matching over 8 bases. Germline V CDR1 and CDR2: MDHEN, SYDVKM. Trimming cost V 3 bases and J 3 bases; bases outside gene matches: 2. The CDR3 extends over 14 amino acids. The CDR3 bases are TGTGCCAGCAGTTTCGTAGCGGGGACAGATACGCAGTATTTT. Protein: CASSFVAGTDTQYF.

In its sample, this clone was seen a few times. The rearrangement uses TRBV4-3 and TRBJ1-1; 7 positions agree with TRBD1. With 0 bases clipped from V and 11 bases from J, the junction kept 6 bases outside the gene matches. Germline assignment: CDR1 LGHNA and CDR2 YSLEER. The CDR3 consists of 13 residues. The CDR3 DNA reads TGCGCCAGCAGCCAAGAGGGCAGGGGGGACGCTTTCTTT. It specifies CASSQEGRGDAFF.

This clone appeared a single time. The V gene is TRBV27, the J gene TRBJ1-1; D is unclear. The CDR3 length is 12 residues. From germline, CDR1 is MNHEY and CDR2 SMNVEV (reference sequence). Deletions cut 8 bases from V and 0 bases from J, with 7 bases between. The CDR3 DNA reads as TGTGCCAGCCTTGGGGTGAACACTGAAGCTTTCTTT. It translates to CASLGVNTEAFF.

The J gene is TRBJ1-1, the V gene TRBV7-3, with a tentative D call TRBD1 (5 bases). Trimming took 3 bases from V and 1 from J, leaving 9 bases between them. Germline CDR1 reads SGHTA; CDR2 reads FQGTGA. CDR3 length: 14 residues. CDR3 nucleotides: TGTGCCAGCAGCTTTGGGACGGAGAACACTGAAGCTTTCTTT. Translated, it gives CASSFGTENTEAFF.

The rearrangement uses TRBV2 and TRBJ1-1; D is uncertain. The CDR3 is 11 amino acids. The V gene's germline CDR1 is SNHLY and CDR2 FYNNEI. The V and J ends lost 5 bases and 7 bases respectively, with 8 bases between them. CDR3 nucleotides: TGTGCCAGCAGTTGGACCGGTGAAGCTTTCTTT. Its translation is CASSWTGEAFF.

This clone was seen only once. J is TRBJ2-3 and V is TRBV12-5; 12 bases agree with TRBD2. This CDR3 region has 16 residues. V dropped 4 bases and J dropped 0; count of bases not matched to a gene: 2. Germline-derived CDR1 and CDR2 are LGHNT and FRNRAP. The CDR3 bases are TGTGCTAGTGGTTCCGGGACTAGCGGGAGCACAGATACGCAGTATTTT. Protein: CASGSGTSGSTDTQYF.

This clone was counted a few times. The chain combines TRBV4-1 with TRBJ1-5, with TRBD1 matching 7 bases. Germline V gene sequence: CDR1 MGHRA, CDR2 YSYEKL. The CDR3 has 16 residues. The trim removed 1 base at V and 3 bases at J, leaving 6 bases unmatched. CDR3 nucleotides: TGCGCCAGCAGCCAAGTTTGGACAGGAAACAATCAGCCCCAGCATTTT. It encodes CASSQVWTGNNQPQHF.

The rearrangement uses TRBV29-1 and TRBJ1-2; unclear D gene. Trimming took 6 bases from V and 1 from J, leaving 12 bases between them. CDR3 length: 13 amino acids. From germline, CDR1 is SQVTM and CDR2 ANQGSEA. DNA for the CDR3: TGCAGCGTCTCCATCCAGATTAACTATGGCTACACCTTC. It specifies CSVSIQINYGYTF.

The CDR3 DNA reads as TGTGCCAGTATCGACGGCTCTGGAAACACCATATATTTT. Its translation: CASIDGSGNTIYF. The V gene is TRBV7-9, the J gene TRBJ1-3; D ambiguous. V lost 9 bases and J 0 bases, leaving 9 bases between the germline ends. Germline CDR1 is SEHNR and CDR2 is FQNEAQ (reference sequence). The CDR3 covers 13 residues. Filled out from reference TRBV7-9 and TRBJ1-3, the complete variable domain reads DTGVSQNPRHKITKRGQNVTFRCDPISEHNRLYWYRQTLGQGPEFLTYFQNEAQLEKSRLLSDRFSAERPKGSFSTLEIQRTEQGDSAMYLCASIDGSGNTIYFGEGSWLTVV.

V is TRBV11-3 and J is TRBJ1-2; tentative D call: TRBD1 (5 bases). Trimming removed 1 base at V and 1 base at J, with 10 bases between. This CDR3 has 15 amino acids. Germline V gene lookup returns CDR1 SGHNT and CDR2 YENEEA. The CDR3 here is CASSLGQSLNYGYTF. DNA of the CDR3: TGTGCCAGCAGCTTAGGACAGTCCCTTAACTATGGCTACACCTTC. The complete variable domain, with remaining parts taken from reference TRBV11-3 and TRBJ1-2, reads EAGVVQSPRYKIIEKKQPVAFWCNPISGHNTLYWYLQNLGQGPELLIRYENEEAVDDSQLPKDRFSAERLKGVDSTLKIQPAELGDSAVYLCASSLGQSLNYGYTFGSGTRLTVV.

The genes are TRBV6-5 and TRBJ1-4; perhaps TRBD1 as D (5 bases). Germline loops: CDR1 MNHEY, CDR2 SVGAGI. Trimming removed 0 bases at V and 7 bases at J, with 12 bases between. CDR3 length: 15 residues. DNA of the CDR3: TGTGCCAGCAGTTACTCGGGCAGGGACGGTGAAAAACTGTTTTTT. Protein sequence: CASSYSGRDGEKLFF.

The chain is built from TRBV6-6 and TRBJ2-7; 7 bases map to TRBD1. Germline V CDR1 and CDR2: MNHNY, SVGAGI (reference sequence). J lost 5 bases, V lost 6 bases, and 13 bases had no gene match. The CDR3 totals 15 residues. CDR3 in DNA: TGTGCCAGCAGCAAACCCCCACAGACAGGGAACGAGCAGTACTTC. The encoded protein is CASSKPPQTGNEQYF.

The chain carries TRBV7-2 and TRBJ1-5, with D hard to call. Germline assignment: CDR1 SGHTA and CDR2 FQGNSA. Trimming stripped 5 bases from V and 4 bases from J, with 12 bases between. The CDR3 extends over 14 amino acids. CDR3 residues: CASSHRDGNQPQHF. CDR3 in DNA: TGTGCCAGCAGCCATCGGGATGGGAATCAGCCCCAGCATTTT.